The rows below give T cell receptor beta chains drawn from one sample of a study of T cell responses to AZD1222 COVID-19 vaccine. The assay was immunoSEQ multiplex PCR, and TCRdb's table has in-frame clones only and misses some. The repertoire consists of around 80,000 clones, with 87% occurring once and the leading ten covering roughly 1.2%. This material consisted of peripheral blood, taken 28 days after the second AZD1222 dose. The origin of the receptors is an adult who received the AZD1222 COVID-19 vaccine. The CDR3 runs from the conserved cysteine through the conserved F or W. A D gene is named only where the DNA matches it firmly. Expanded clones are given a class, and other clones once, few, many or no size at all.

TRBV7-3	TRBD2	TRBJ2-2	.	CASSLSTSGTGELFF	TGTGCCAGCAGCCTGTCGACTAGCGGGACTGGGGAGCTGTTTTTT
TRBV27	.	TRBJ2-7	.	CASSSIGVRSGSYEQYF	TGTGCCAGCAGTTCAATAGGGGTCAGGTCGGGCTCCTACGAGCAGTACTTC
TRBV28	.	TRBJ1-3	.	CASRRQGSGNTIYF	TGTGCCAGCAGAAGGCAGGGATCTGGAAACACCATATATTTT
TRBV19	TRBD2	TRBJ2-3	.	CASSASGLRTDTQYF	TGTGCCAGTAGTGCCTCGGGACTACGCACAGATACGCAGTATTTT
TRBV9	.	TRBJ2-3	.	CASSVLTSTDTQYF	TGTGCCAGCAGCGTATTAACTAGCACAGATACGCAGTATTTT
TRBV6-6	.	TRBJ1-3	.	CASSSVVSGNTIYF	TGTGCCAGCAGTTCTGTCGTCTCTGGAAACACCATATATTTT
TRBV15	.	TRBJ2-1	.	CATSRANEQFF	TGTGCCACCAGCAGAGCCAATGAGCAGTTCTTC
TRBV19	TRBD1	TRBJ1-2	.	CASLGTVNYGYTF	TGTGCCAGCCTCGGGACAGTTAACTATGGCTACACCTTC
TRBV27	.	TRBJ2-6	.	CASSRTNSGANVLTF	TGTGCCAGCAGTAGGACCAACTCTGGGGCCAACGTCCTGACTTTC
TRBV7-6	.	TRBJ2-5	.	CASSRARPEFQETQYF	TGTGCCAGCAGCCGTGCCCGTCCAGAGTTCCAAGAGACCCAGTACTTC
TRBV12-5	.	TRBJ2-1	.	CASGLEELADNEQFF	TGTGCTAGTGGTTTGGAGGAATTGGCGGACAATGAGCAGTTCTTC
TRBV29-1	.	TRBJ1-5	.	CSVAGSDGGPQHF	TGCAGCGTGGCGGGGTCCGATGGGGGCCCCCAGCATTTT
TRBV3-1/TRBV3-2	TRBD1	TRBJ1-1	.	CASSPEQGADTEAFF	TGTGCCAGCAGCCCAGAACAGGGGGCGGACACTGAAGCTTTCTTT
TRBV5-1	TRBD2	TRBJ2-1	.	CASSFELAGGGEQFF	TGCGCCAGCAGCTTTGAACTAGCGGGAGGCGGTGAGCAGTTCTTC
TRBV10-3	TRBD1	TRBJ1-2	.	CAILNSWDRADYGYTF	TGTGCCATCCTGAACTCTTGGGACAGGGCAGACTATGGCTACACCTTC
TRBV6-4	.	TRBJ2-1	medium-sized	CASSDSSEHNEQFF	TGTGCCAGCAGTGACTCATCCGAACACAATGAGCAGTTCTTC
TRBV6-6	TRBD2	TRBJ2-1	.	CASTNSRAGGINEQFF	TGTGCCAGCACCAACTCGAGGGCGGGAGGGATCAATGAGCAGTTCTTC
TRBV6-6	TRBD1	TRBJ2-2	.	CASSGDRGNTGELFF	TGTGCCAGCAGCGGGGACAGGGGAAATACCGGGGAGCTGTTTTTT
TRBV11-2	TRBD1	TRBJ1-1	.	CASSTTTGFGDTEAFF	TGTGCCAGCAGCACCACGACAGGGTTTGGGGACACTGAAGCTTTCTTT
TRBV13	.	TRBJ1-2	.	CASSSRRIYGYTF	TGTGCCAGCAGCTCAAGACGGATCTATGGCTACACCTTC
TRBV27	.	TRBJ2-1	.	CASSILLATGRNEQFF	TGTGCCAGCAGTATTCTACTAGCAACGGGACGGAATGAGCAGTTCTTC
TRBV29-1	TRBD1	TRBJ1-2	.	CSAHKTRTGGSYGYTF	TGCAGCGCCCACAAGACGAGGACAGGGGGCAGCTATGGCTACACCTTC
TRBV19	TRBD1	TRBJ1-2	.	CASSPQGAGGYGYTF	TGTGCCAGTAGTCCCCAGGGGGCAGGGGGCTATGGCTACACCTTC
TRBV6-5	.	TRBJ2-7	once	CASTALGGLEQYF	TGTGCCAGCACTGCCCTCGGGGGTCTCGAGCAGTACTTC
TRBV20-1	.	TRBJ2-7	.	CSARQGYEQYF	TGCAGTGCTAGACAGGGCTACGAGCAGTACTTC
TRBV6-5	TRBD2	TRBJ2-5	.	CASSYEGSGSVETQYF	TGTGCCAGCAGTTACGAGGGTAGCGGGAGCGTGGAGACCCAGTACTTC
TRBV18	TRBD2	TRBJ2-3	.	CASSPLAGMDTQYF	TGTGCCAGCTCACCATTAGCGGGAATGGATACGCAGTATTTT
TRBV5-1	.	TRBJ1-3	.	CASSLGWVTSGNTIYF	TGCGCCAGCAGCTTGGGTTGGGTTACCTCTGGAAACACCATATATTTT
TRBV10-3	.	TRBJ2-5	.	CAISDADRGSETQYF	TGTGCCATCAGTGACGCGGACCGGGGGTCGGAGACCCAGTACTTC
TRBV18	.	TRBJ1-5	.	CASSPGTGNQPQHF	TGTGCCAGCTCACCGGGGACGGGTAATCAGCCCCAGCATTTT